These 30 T cell receptor beta chains came from one sample sequenced in a study of identical twins. TCRdb analysed the 5' RACE reads with MiXCR anew, one entry per CDR3 protein. The sample contains roughly 750,000 distinct CDR3 sequences, 20% to 25% of which appear only once. These data also featured in a second study, about T cells expressing NK-cell markers.

Sequenced input: PBMCs. Receptors were obtained from a woman aged 18 to 35 in good health.

A few counts support this clonotype. CDR3 sequence (DNA): TGTGCCAGCAGCAAAGGAGGTCGGGAGAACACTGAAGCTTTCTTT. This translates into CASSKGGRENTEAFF. The chain carries TRBV21-1 and TRBJ1-1; the table gives TRBD1 as D, unverified against the DNA. TRBV21-1 is classified as a pseudogene. This CDR3 region has 15 residues.

This clonotype came up a few times. The chain employs TRBV7-2 and TRBJ2-7; 13 bases align to TRBD2. CDR1 and CDR2 from the germline V gene are SGHTA and FQGNSA. The CDR3 length is 15 residues. V was clipped by 4 bases and J by 2 bases; unmatched bases: 2. CDR3 nucleotides: TGTGCCAGCAGCTCACTAGCGGGAGGGCCCTACGAGCAGTACTTC. Residues: CASSSLAGGPYEQYF. Using reference TRBV7-2 and TRBJ2-7 for the parts outside the CDR3, the full variable domain is GAGVSQSPSNKVTEKGKDVELRCDPISGHTALYWYRQSLGQGLEFLIYFQGNSAPDKSGLPSDRFSAERTGGSVSTLTIQRTQQEDSAVYLCASSSLAGGPYEQYFGPGTRLTVT.

The genes are TRBV6-1 and TRBJ2-1, with 10 bases aligning to TRBD2. Germline CDR1 and CDR2: MNHNS and SASEGT. The J segment lost 4 bases and the V segment lost 6 bases, leaving 3 bases of the junction unmatched. The CDR3 sequence is 14 residues long. This chain's CDR3 is CASRLAGFYNEQFF. CDR3 bases: TGTGCCAGCAGACTAGCGGGGTTTTACAATGAGCAGTTCTTC.

The table lists this clonotype with a few counts. The rearrangement uses TRBV20-1 and TRBJ2-1; the match to TRBD2 covers 9 bases. Germline assignment: CDR1 DFQATT and CDR2 SNEGSKA (reference sequence). V lost 5 bases to trimming and J lost 5 bases; unmatched junction nucleotides: 7. This CDR3 contains 14 residues. The CDR3 loop reads CSAGAGGLDNEQFF. CDR3 bases: TGCAGTGCTGGAGCGGGAGGACTCGACAATGAGCAGTTCTTC.

This clonotype has a handful of counts. This sequence joins TRBV12-3 or TRBV12-4 and TRBJ1-5, with TRBD1 as a possible D gene (5 bases). Trimming stripped 6 bases from V and 6 bases from J, with 15 bases between. This CDR3 spans 14 amino acids. This chain's CDR3 is CASRRDPGGQPQHF. CDR3 DNA sequence: TGTGCCAGCAGGCGGGACCCCGGGGGTCAGCCCCAGCATTTT.

This clonotype has a count of ten or more. V gene TRBV10-3 combines with J gene TRBJ2-1; 10 bases fit TRBD2. The V and J ends lost 3 bases and 3 bases, in that order; junction bases with no gene match: 5. CDR1 is ENHRY and CDR2 is SYGVKD in the germline V gene. The CDR3 is made up of 16 amino acids. As DNA, the CDR3 is TGTGCCATCAGTGAATACGGGACTAGCGACTACAATGAGCAGTTCTTC. Protein product: CAISEYGTSDYNEQFF.

The chain combines TRBV19 with TRBJ2-1, with TRBD2 identical over 11 bases. V lost 5 bases and J lost 9; bases outside the gene matches: 6. The CDR3 contains 14 residues. Germline V gene data show CDR1 as LNHDA and CDR2 as SQIVND (reference sequence). Here the CDR3 reads CASSSTSGRGEQFF. Written as DNA, the CDR3 is TGTGCCAGTAGTTCCACTAGCGGGAGAGGTGAGCAGTTCTTC.

This clonotype was picked up a small number of times. This rearrangement joins TRBV7-8 to TRBJ2-7; no clear D gene. V was trimmed by 3 bases and J by 2 bases, leaving 8 bases between them. CDR3 size: 13 residues. Germline V CDR1 and CDR2: SGHVS, FQNEAQ. This CDR3 is CASSLNPTYEQYF. In nucleotides, the CDR3 is TGTGCCAGCAGCTTGAACCCAACCTACGAGCAGTACTTC.

This rearrangement joins TRBV11-3 to TRBJ2-1, with 9 bases fitting TRBD2. The CDR3 has 17 amino acids. With V trimmed by 4 bases and J by 6 bases, 13 bases remained unmatched. From germline, CDR1 is SGHNT and CDR2 YENEEA. The CDR3 nucleotides read TGTGCCAGCAGCTCGCCTTGGACTAGCGAGGATGGCAATGAGCAGTTCTTC. It translates to CASSSPWTSEDGNEQFF.

In this sample, this clonotype turned up many times. The V gene is TRBV20-1, the J gene TRBJ2-1; weak D call: TRBD2 (6 bases). The CDR3 sequence is 12 residues long. Deletions cut 3 bases from V and 7 bases from J, with 10 bases between. Per the germline V gene, CDR1 is DFQATT and CDR2 is SNEGSKA (reference sequence). This CDR3 reads CSARGTWNEQFF. CDR3 nucleotide sequence: TGCAGTGCTAGGGGGACTTGGAATGAGCAGTTCTTC.

A few counts support this clonotype. V and J are TRBV20-1 and TRBJ1-2; D possibly corresponds to TRBD1 (5 bases). The V gene lost 0 bases and the J gene lost 8 bases, with 19 bases spanning the gap. This CDR3 region has 15 residues. Germline V gives CDR1 DFQATT, CDR2 SNEGSKA (reference sequence). The CDR3 DNA reads as TGCAGTGCTAGAGAGTCTTTGCCAGGGATTCGCGGCTACACCTTC. Amino acid sequence: CSARESLPGIRGYTF.

This rearrangement joins TRBV20-1 to TRBJ2-1; 14 bases are a match to TRBD2. This CDR3 has 17 residues. Losses at the gene ends were 6 bases for V and 3 bases for J; bases not matched to a gene: 10. Germline-derived CDR1 and CDR2 are DFQATT and SNEGSKA (reference sequence). CDR3 nucleotide sequence: TGCAGTGCCTACAGGACTAGCGGGAGGATCAGCTACAATGAGCAGTTCTTC. This gives the protein CSAYRTSGRISYNEQFF.

The genes are TRBV20-1 and TRBJ1-2; D may be TRBD1 (6 bases). This CDR3 spans 14 amino acids. The germline V gene encodes CDR1 DFQATT and CDR2 SNEGSKA (reference sequence). V was clipped by 0 bases and J by 7 bases, with 15 bases between them. CDR3 protein: CSARERGGRIGYTF. CDR3 DNA sequence: TGCAGTGCTAGAGAAAGAGGGGGGCGTATTGGCTACACCTTC.

The rearrangement joins TRBV20-1 to TRBJ2-3; 12 bases agree with TRBD2. The CDR3 is 17 residues long. The V and J ends lost 6 bases and 4 bases, in that order; junction bases with no gene match: 14. Germline CDR1 DFQATT, CDR2 SNEGSKA (reference sequence). CDR3 nucleotide sequence: TGCAGTGCACTCCTAGCGGGGGGGCCCAGAGTCGCAGATACGCAGTATTTT. Amino acids: CSALLAGGPRVADTQYF.

CDR3 loop: CASSKTDRPLNSPLHF. The CDR3 coding sequence is TGTGCCAGCAGCAAGACCGACAGGCCCCTTAATTCACCCCTCCACTTT. This rearrangement joins TRBV21-1 to TRBJ1-6; the DNA was not compared with TRBD1, the D call given in the table. TRBV21-1 is a pseudogene locus. The CDR3 extends over 16 amino acids.

This clonotype was counted only a few times. The chain links TRBV20-1 to TRBJ2-7; TRBD1 agrees at 7 bases. With 3 bases clipped from V and 3 bases from J, the junction kept 2 bases outside the gene matches. The CDR3 consists of 12 residues. Germline loops: CDR1 DFQATT, CDR2 SNEGSKA (reference sequence). The CDR3 DNA follows: TGCAGTGCTAGTCACAGGGGCTACGAGCAGTACTTC. Its protein is CSASHRGYEQYF.

The genes are TRBV6-5 and TRBJ2-1; possible D gene TRBD2, 5 bases. The V end lost 0 bases, the J end lost 5 bases, and 14 bases lay between the germline ends. There are 16 residues in the CDR3. The germline V gene has CDR1 MNHEY and CDR2 SVGAGI. CDR3 in amino acids: CASSYSVGDPNNEQFF. In nucleotides, the CDR3 is TGTGCCAGCAGTTACTCGGTGGGAGACCCCAACAATGAGCAGTTCTTC.

The rearrangement uses TRBV11-3 and TRBJ2-5; 11 bases are a match to TRBD2. There are 15 residues in the CDR3. J lost 2 bases, V lost 5 bases, and 4 bases had no gene match. The germline V gene has CDR1 SGHNT and CDR2 YENEEA. The CDR3 DNA reads TGTGCCAGCAGCACGGGACTAGCGGAGCAAGAGACCCAGTACTTC. Translation gives CASSTGLAEQETQYF.

The V and J genes are TRBV6-2 or TRBV6-3 and TRBJ2-1, with D perhaps TRBD2 (5 bases). Trimming took 6 bases from V and 0 from J, leaving 12 bases between them. This CDR3 has 15 amino acids. Germline lookup yields CDR1 MNHEY and CDR2 SVGEGT. CDR3 bases: TGTGCCAGCAGGACATTGCGGGTCTCCTACAATGAGCAGTTCTTC. Protein sequence: CASRTLRVSYNEQFF.

There are a few counts of this clonotype. The chain carries TRBV12-3 or TRBV12-4 and TRBJ1-5, with TRBD1 identical over 9 bases. Losses at the gene ends were 6 bases for V and 4 bases for J; bases not matched to a gene: 10. CDR3 size: 16 residues. The CDR3 loop is CASRPEGTGLNQPQHF. CDR3 nucleotide sequence: TGTGCCAGCAGGCCCGAGGGGACAGGGCTAAATCAGCCCCAGCATTTT.

The CDR3 reads CSASRGGGSYNEQFF. For the CDR3, the DNA is TGCAGTGCTAGTCGAGGGGGAGGCTCCTACAATGAGCAGTTCTTC. The V gene is TRBV20-1, the J gene TRBJ2-1; D might be TRBD1 or TRBD2, each matching 6 bases. V gave up 3 bases and J gave up 0 bases, with 12 bases separating them. The CDR3 spans 15 residues. The germline V gene has CDR1 DFQATT and CDR2 SNEGSKA (reference sequence).

This clonotype occurred a few times. This chain links TRBV12-3 or TRBV12-4 with TRBJ2-1; 16 bases fit TRBD2. After removal of 5 bases from V and 6 bases from J, the junction contained 7 bases not matched to a gene. The CDR3 extends over 17 amino acids. This CDR3 reads CASSLGLAGGLFNEQFF. The CDR3 DNA reads TGTGCCAGCAGTCTGGGACTAGCGGGGGGGCTGTTCAATGAGCAGTTCTTC.

The chain has TRBV18 and TRBJ2-7; 9 bases align to TRBD1. Trimming removed 6 bases from V and 5 bases from J; junction bases left unmatched: 5. The length of the CDR3 is 13 residues. Germline CDR1 is KGHSH and CDR2 is LQKENI. The CDR3 loop is CASSTTGGNEQYF. CDR3 DNA: TGTGCCAGCTCGACGACAGGGGGGAACGAGCAGTACTTC.

This clonotype has a count of ten or more. The chain couples TRBV10-3 to TRBJ2-1; 9 nucleotides match TRBD1. Germline V gene lookup returns CDR1 ENHRY and CDR2 SYGVKD. The CDR3 contains 14 residues. Trimming at V came to 4 bases and at J to 7 bases, leaving 5 bases not matched to a gene. CDR3 loop: CAISGTGDGNEQFF. As DNA, the CDR3 is TGTGCCATCAGTGGGACAGGGGACGGTAATGAGCAGTTCTTC.

The sample holds many counts of this clonotype. The chain has TRBV12-3 or TRBV12-4 and TRBJ2-7, with D perhaps assigned TRBD1 or TRBD2 (6 bases each). CDR3 length: 11 amino acids. The V gene lost 5 bases and the J gene lost 11 bases, with 13 bases spanning the gap. CDR3 protein: CASSDEGEEYF. CDR3 coding DNA: TGTGCCAGCAGTGATGAGGGGGAGGAGTACTTC.

This clonotype was seen more than once but under ten times. The chain uses TRBV20-1 and TRBJ2-7, with 7 bases fitting TRBD2. The CDR3 has 12 amino acids. The germline CDR1 and CDR2 sequences are DFQATT and SNEGSKA (reference sequence). The V gene end was trimmed by 3 bases and the J gene end by 6 bases; junction bases not matched to a gene: 5. The DNA for the CDR3 is TGCAGTGCTAGGGGGGGGAACGGCGAGCAGTACTTC. This encodes CSARGGNGEQYF.

This clonotype was detected a few times. The CDR3, as DNA: TGCAGTGCCAAAGACCGTTACCAAGAGACCCAGTACTTC. This encodes CSAKDRYQETQYF. This chain connects TRBV20-1 to TRBJ2-5; unclear D gene. Germline loops: CDR1 DFQATT, CDR2 SNEGSKA (reference sequence). The CDR3 loop spans 13 amino acids. V was shortened by 6 bases and J by 0 bases, with 11 bases between the two germline ends.

V gene TRBV20-1 combines with J gene TRBJ2-1; 9 bases are shared with TRBD2. Germline CDR1 reads DFQATT; CDR2 reads SNEGSKA (reference sequence). Unmatched junction bases numbered 10, after V lost 5 bases and J lost 5 bases. The CDR3 covers 15 residues. In DNA, the CDR3 is TGCAGTGCTCTCCCTCCGGCTAGCGGGAACAATGAGCAGTTCTTC. As protein: CSALPPASGNNEQFF.

This clonotype was seen a few times. This rearrangement joins TRBV7-2 to TRBJ2-7; D remains ambiguous. The CDR3 loop spans 15 amino acids. Per the germline V gene, CDR1 is SGHTA and CDR2 is FQGNSA. Trimming removed 0 bases at V and 3 bases at J, with 12 bases between. The CDR3 region has the DNA TGTGCCAGCAGCTTAGCGCTGGCGGTTCTCTACGAGCAGTACTTC. This encodes CASSLALAVLYEQYF.

For the CDR3, the DNA is TGTGCCAGCAGTTTAGCTAGGGTGTATGGCTACACCTTC. This gives the protein CASSLARVYGYTF. The rearrangement links TRBV12-3 or TRBV12-4 to TRBJ1-2; D gene uncertain. Trimming cost V 0 bases and J 5 bases, with 7 bases left between them. The CDR3 is 13 residues long.